What follows are 2 T cell receptor beta chains derived from one specimen sequenced in a study of cytomegalovirus exposure and HLA in healthy donors. Sequencing was performed with immunoSEQ multiplex PCR; in TCRdb, only in-frame clones are kept and a portion is missing. The data hold roughly 59,000 clones, with over 90% observed a single time. The sample taken for sequencing was PBMCs. These receptors originate from a woman between 18 and 29 years old in good health and CMV-seropositive.

The chain links TRBV2 to TRBJ1-3; D is perhaps TRBD1 (5 bases). V lost 2 bases and J 5 bases, leaving 16 bases between the germline ends. The CDR3 contains 16 residues. Germline V gene sequence: CDR1 SNHLY, CDR2 FYNNEI. CDR3: CASSEQGLPRRNTIYF. The CDR3 DNA sequence: TGTGCCAGCAGTGAACAGGGACTACCAAGGCGAAACACCATATATTTT. Combining the CDR3 with reference TRBV2 and TRBJ1-3 gives the whole variable domain EPEVTQTPSHQVTQMGQEVILRCVPISNHLYFYWYRQILGQKVEFLVSFYNNEISEKSEIFDDQFSVERPDGSNFTLKIRSTKLEDSAMYFCASSEQGLPRRNTIYFGEGSWLTVV.

The J gene is TRBJ1-2, the V gene TRBV18; 8 bases map to TRBD1. The germline V gene has CDR1 KGHSH and CDR2 LQKENI. The V gene end was trimmed by 0 bases and the J gene end by 3 bases; junction bases not matched to a gene: 6. The CDR3 totals 16 residues. For the CDR3, the DNA is TGTGCCAGCTCACCACCGGACAGGGCTTACCACTATGGCTACACCTTC. Translated: CASSPPDRAYHYGYTF.